This TCR beta chain was found in a study of early stage breast cancer tumors. Study results and caveats: Chain pairing and CD4, CD8 or FOXP3 expression were not captured.

Using immunoSEQ multiplex PCR, the repertoire was profiled, and TCRdb retains in-frame clones only, with some absent. The data contain several thousand clones, 64% of them singletons. Germline V CDR1 and CDR2: SGHTA, FQGTGA. V gave up 5 bases and J gave up 3 bases; unmatched junction bases: 10. The CDR3 loop spans 17 amino acids. Comments on this clone: The antigen remains unidentified.

This receptor was obtained from a person aged 50-59 years with breast cancer. The sequencing input was breast tumor tissue. The chain combines TRBV7-3 with TRBJ2-1; TRBD2 agrees at 10 bases. The CDR3 DNA is TGTGCCAGCAGCCCAAAAACCGGGACTAGCGACTACAATGAGCAGTTCTTC. This sequence encodes CASSPKTGTSDYNEQFF.